Presented here are 10 T cell receptor beta chains from one specimen sequenced in a study of blood T cell repertoires in COVID-19. Assay used: immunoSEQ multiplex PCR; TCRdb lists only in-frame clones, some missing. The data contain nearly 95,000 clones, 87% of them singletons. Sequenced input: peripheral blood. The receptor set was obtained from a human donor with acute or convalescent COVID-19. The donor label of this sample is uncertain.

In its sample, this clone was seen once. The chain employs TRBV6-5 and TRBJ1-2, with D possibly TRBD1 on 6 matching bases. Germline V gene sequence: CDR1 MNHEY, CDR2 SVGAGI. The V end lost 6 bases, the J end lost 4 bases, and 15 bases lay between the germline ends. The CDR3 runs 14 residues. The CDR3 DNA sequence: TGTGCCAGCAGATGGACAGAAGGTTCCTATGGCTACACCTTC. This translates into CASRWTEGSYGYTF.

The chain joins TRBV7-9 to TRBJ2-7, with TRBD2 matching over 9 bases. The V gene end was trimmed by 5 bases and the J gene end by 7 bases; junction bases not matched to a gene: 9. Per the germline V gene, CDR1 is SEHNR and CDR2 is FQNEAQ (reference sequence). The CDR3 contains 14 residues. CDR3 DNA sequence: TGTGCCAGCAGCATAGGACTAGCGTCGTGGGAGCAGTACTTC. Protein: CASSIGLASWEQYF.

V is TRBV6-5 and J is TRBJ1-6; D gene ambiguous. CDR3 length equals 16 residues. CDR1 is MNHEY and CDR2 is SVGAGI in the germline V gene. V lost 0 bases and J 2 bases, leaving 8 bases between the germline ends. CDR3 amino acids: CASSYSRETYNSPLHF. The CDR3 bases are TGTGCCAGCAGTTACTCTCGGGAGACCTATAATTCACCCCTCCACTTT.

The chain carries TRBV6-2 or TRBV6-3 and TRBJ2-4, with D possibly being TRBD1 (6 bases). This CDR3 comprises 14 residues. Germline values: CDR1 MNHEY, CDR2 SVGEGT. V lost 5 bases, J lost 2 bases, and 10 bases lay in between. CDR3 amino acids: CASSPGVSKNIQYF. The CDR3 DNA sequence: TGTGCCAGCAGTCCAGGGGTCTCCAAAAACATTCAGTACTTC.

The chain combines TRBV19 with TRBJ1-5; tentative D call: TRBD1 (6 bases). This CDR3 has 15 residues. V lost 5 bases and J lost 3, with 14 bases in between. Germline CDR1 reads LNHDA; CDR2 reads SQIVND (reference sequence). This CDR3 is CASSLTQGLNQPQHF. The CDR3 coding sequence is TGTGCCAGTAGTTTAACACAGGGCCTCAATCAGCCCCAGCATTTT. Looking up the rest from reference TRBV19 and TRBJ1-5 gives the full variable domain: DGGITQSPKYLFRKEGQNVTLSCEQNLNHDAMYWYRQDPGQGLRLIYYSQIVNDFQKGDIAEGYSVSREKKESFPLTVTSAQKNPTAFYLCASSLTQGLNQPQHFGDGTRLSIL.

This chain uses TRBV5-4 with TRBJ2-7; tentatively, D is TRBD2 (6 bases). V was cut by 4 bases and J by 5 bases, with 16 bases left in between. The germline gives CDR1 SGHNT, CDR2 YYREEE (reference sequence). This CDR3 comprises 14 residues. The CDR3 protein is CASSPARRADEQYF. DNA for the CDR3: TGTGCCAGCAGCCCCGCCCGGAGGGCGGACGAGCAGTACTTC.

The CDR3 bases are TGTGCCAGTAGGTTACAGTTCAACACCGGGGAGCTGTTTTTT. Amino acid sequence: CASRLQFNTGELFF. The J gene is TRBJ2-2, the V gene TRBV19, with unresolved D. This CDR3 is built from 14 residues. Germline values: CDR1 LNHDA, CDR2 SQIVND (reference sequence). The V end was cut by 6 bases, the J end by 2 bases, with 10 bases between.

The chain combines TRBV5-1 with TRBJ1-2; no firm D call. The CDR3 spans 14 residues. V dropped 0 bases and J dropped 8 bases, with 14 bases sitting between them. Germline V lookup: CDR1 SGHRS, CDR2 YFSETQ. The CDR3 reads CASSLGAGTAGYTF. CDR3 nucleotide sequence: TGCGCCAGCAGCTTGGGGGCAGGTACGGCCGGCTACACCTTC.

The V gene is TRBV24-1, the J gene TRBJ2-5; no firm D call. Trimming shortened V by 3 bases and J by 5 bases, and 6 bases separated the two germline ends. The CDR3 contains 12 residues. Germline values: CDR1 KGHDR, CDR2 SFDVKD. This CDR3 is CATSDKRETQYF. In DNA form, the CDR3 reads TGTGCCACCAGTGATAAGAGGGAGACCCAGTACTTC.

The J gene is TRBJ1-2, the V gene TRBV24-1; perhaps TRBD1 as D (6 bases). Trimming removed 4 bases from V and 7 bases from J, with 21 bases in between. The germline V gene has CDR1 KGHDR and CDR2 SFDVKD. The CDR3 runs to 16 residues. CDR3 coding DNA: TGTGCCACCAGTGACCCATCAACACAGGGAATCAGTGGCTACACCTTC. Translated, it gives CATSDPSTQGISGYTF.